Sequencing of this TCR beta chain was carried out in a study of response to subunit inactivated influenza vaccine. TCRdb independently ran MiXCR on the RT-PCR reads; one entry per CDR3 protein. The sample records about 500,000 distinct CDR3 sequences, 16% being singletons. Germline loops: CDR1 SQVTM, CDR2 ANQGSEA. The ends were cut back, 4 bases at V and 0 bases at J, with 9 bases in the middle. The CDR3 is made up of 14 amino acids. This clonotype was seen only once. The target antigen is unknown. Study-level points and caveats: Every seasonal influenza vaccination brings in few new T cells, the authors suggested.

J is TRBJ2-2 and V is TRBV29-1; weak D call: TRBD2 (6 bases). The sample here was CD4+ T cells sorted from PBMCs, taken less than 30 months after vaccination. This sequence originates from a man aged 45 to 75 who received an inactivated influenza vaccine. CDR3: CSVGGRTNTGELFF. In DNA form, the CDR3 reads TGCAGCGTTGGTGGGAGGACGAACACCGGGGAGCTGTTTTTT.